This T cell receptor beta chain was recorded in a study of shared clonotypes between healthy human individuals. The wider study: Donors had three CD4 naive, three CD4 memory, two CD8 naive and one CD8 memory plate apiece. Study findings and constraints: Clonotype sharing among donors was expected to depend on sequencing depth. It was the non-shared clonotypes that had lower generation probabilities than clonotypes shared by all four donors.

As to this clone: Antigen: not known.

Naive CD8 cells lacked CD45RO, underwent positive selection for CCR7 and left out terminally differentiated effector memory CD45RA+ cells. Measured with immunoSEQ multiplex PCR; TCRdb has only the in-frame clones, and not every one. In the table there are approximately 1.9 million clones, just under 95% of which are singletons. The source of this sequence is a man aged 18 to 29 in good health. Some clones in this sample may be carry-over from other donors' samples. Sequencing was done on a sample of naive CD8+ T cells from PBMCs.

The CDR3 sequence: CASSLFRVTSTDTQYF. For the CDR3, the DNA is TGTGCCAGCAGTTTATTCCGTGTGACTAGCACAGATACGCAGTATTTT. The chain joins TRBV27 to TRBJ2-3; D unclear. The length of the CDR3 is 16 residues. CDR1 and CDR2 from the germline V gene are MNHEY and SMNVEV (reference sequence). Trimming cost V 1 base and J 0 bases, with 11 bases left between them.